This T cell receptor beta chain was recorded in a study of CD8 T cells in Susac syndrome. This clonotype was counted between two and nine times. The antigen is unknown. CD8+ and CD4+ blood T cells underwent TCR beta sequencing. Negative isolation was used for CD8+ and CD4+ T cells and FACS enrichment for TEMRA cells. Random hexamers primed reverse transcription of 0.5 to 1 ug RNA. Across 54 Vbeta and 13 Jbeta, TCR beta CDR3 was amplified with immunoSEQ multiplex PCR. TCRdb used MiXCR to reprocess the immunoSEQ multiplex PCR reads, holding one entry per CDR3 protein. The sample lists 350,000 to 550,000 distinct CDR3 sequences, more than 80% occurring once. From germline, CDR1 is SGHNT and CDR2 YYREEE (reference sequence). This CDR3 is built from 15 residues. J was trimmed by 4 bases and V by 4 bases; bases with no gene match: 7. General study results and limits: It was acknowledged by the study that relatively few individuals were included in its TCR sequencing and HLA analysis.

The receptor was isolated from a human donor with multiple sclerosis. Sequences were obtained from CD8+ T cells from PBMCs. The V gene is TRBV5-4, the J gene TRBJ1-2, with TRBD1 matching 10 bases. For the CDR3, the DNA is TGTGCCAGCAGCCTCAGGACAGGGGGATCCTATGGCTACACCTTC. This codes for CASSLRTGGSYGYTF.